The sequence of this T cell receptor beta chain was determined in a study of cytomegalovirus exposure and HLA in healthy donors. Study summary: An early release of data contained 75 million to 90 million unique TCRs, which came from HLA-typed donors. Study results and limitations: The authors excluded some V segments, including TRBV6-2 and TRBV6-3, as indistinguishable.

V shed 6 bases and J 6 bases; nucleotides not matched to a gene: 14. This CDR3 comprises 16 residues. Germline loops: CDR1 MNHNY, CDR2 SVGAGI (reference sequence). This clone showed up just a few times. Antigen specificity is unknown. Both 60 Vbeta primers and 13 Jbeta primers went into the PCR. Here immunoSEQ multiplex PCR was the method, and the copy in TCRdb shows in-frame clones only, minus some. The data show fewer than 250,000 clones, roughly 80% seen once. Sequenced: PBMCs. V usage is TRBV6-6 and J usage is TRBJ2-1; 7 nucleotides align to TRBD2. This TCR derives from a man aged 30-40 years in good health and CMV-seronegative. In DNA, the CDR3 is TGTGCCAGCAGCCACCTGGGAGCGGGGACGACCAATGAGCAGTTCTTC. The encoded protein is CASSHLGAGTTNEQFF.